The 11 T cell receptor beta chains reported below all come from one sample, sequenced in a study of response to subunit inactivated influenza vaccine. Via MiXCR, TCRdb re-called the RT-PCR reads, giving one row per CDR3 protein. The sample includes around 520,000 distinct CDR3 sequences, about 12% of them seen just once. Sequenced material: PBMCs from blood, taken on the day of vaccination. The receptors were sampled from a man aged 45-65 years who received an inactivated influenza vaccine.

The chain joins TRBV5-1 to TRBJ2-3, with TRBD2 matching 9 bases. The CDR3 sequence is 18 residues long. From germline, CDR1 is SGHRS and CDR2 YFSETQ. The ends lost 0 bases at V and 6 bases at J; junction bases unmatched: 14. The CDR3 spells CASSLAEGSGSPGDTQYF. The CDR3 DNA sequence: TGCGCCAGCAGCTTGGCCGAAGGTAGCGGGAGCCCCGGTGATACGCAGTATTTT.

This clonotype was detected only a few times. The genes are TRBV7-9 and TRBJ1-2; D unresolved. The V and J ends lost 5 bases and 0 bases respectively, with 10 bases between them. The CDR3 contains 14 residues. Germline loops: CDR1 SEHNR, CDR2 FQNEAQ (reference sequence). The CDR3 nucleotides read TGTGCCAGCAGCCTCCTCCCGCCTAACTATGGCTACACCTTC. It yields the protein CASSLLPPNYGYTF. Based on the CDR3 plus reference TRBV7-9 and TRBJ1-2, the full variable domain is DTGVSQNPRHKITKRGQNVTFRCDPISEHNRLYWYRQTLGQGPEFLTYFQNEAQLEKSRLLSDRFSAERPKGSFSTLEIQRTEQGDSAMYLCASSLLPPNYGYTFGSGTRLTVV.

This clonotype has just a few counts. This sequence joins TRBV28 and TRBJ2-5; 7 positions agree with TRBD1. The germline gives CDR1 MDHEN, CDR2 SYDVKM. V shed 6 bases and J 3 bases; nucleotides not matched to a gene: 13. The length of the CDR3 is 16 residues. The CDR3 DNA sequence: TGTGCCAGCAGCACGGCAGACAGGGTCCTAGAAGAGACCCAGTACTTC. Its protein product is CASSTADRVLEETQYF.

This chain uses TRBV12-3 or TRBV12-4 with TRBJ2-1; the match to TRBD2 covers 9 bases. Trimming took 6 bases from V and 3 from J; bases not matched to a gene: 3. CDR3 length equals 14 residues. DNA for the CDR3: TGTGCCAGCAGAAGGACTAGCGACTACAATGAGCAGTTCTTC. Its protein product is CASRRTSDYNEQFF.

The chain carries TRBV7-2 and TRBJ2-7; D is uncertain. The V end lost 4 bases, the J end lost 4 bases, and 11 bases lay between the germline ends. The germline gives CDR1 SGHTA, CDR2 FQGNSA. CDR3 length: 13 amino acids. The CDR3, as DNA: TGTGCCAGCAGCTCGTGGGTAGGGTACGAGCAGTACTTC. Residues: CASSSWVGYEQYF.

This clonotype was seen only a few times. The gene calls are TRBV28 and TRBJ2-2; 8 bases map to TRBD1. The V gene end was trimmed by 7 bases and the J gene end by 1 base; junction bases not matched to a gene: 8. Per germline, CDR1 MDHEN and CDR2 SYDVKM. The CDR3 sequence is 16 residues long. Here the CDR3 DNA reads TGTGCCAGCACTGCCGCCGACAGGGGGAACACCGGGGAGCTGTTTTTT. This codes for CASTAADRGNTGELFF.

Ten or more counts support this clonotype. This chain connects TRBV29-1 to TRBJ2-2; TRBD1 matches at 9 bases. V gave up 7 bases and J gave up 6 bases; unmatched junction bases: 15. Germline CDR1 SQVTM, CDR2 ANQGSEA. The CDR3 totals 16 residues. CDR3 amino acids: CSASATGQGFSGELFF. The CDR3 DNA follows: TGCAGCGCTTCTGCCACAGGACAGGGGTTTTCCGGGGAGCTGTTTTTT.

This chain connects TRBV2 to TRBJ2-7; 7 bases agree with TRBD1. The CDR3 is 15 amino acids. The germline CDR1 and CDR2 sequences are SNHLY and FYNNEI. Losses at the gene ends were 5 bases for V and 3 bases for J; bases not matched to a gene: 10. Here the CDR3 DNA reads TGTGCCAGCAGTCAGCGAGGGACAGAAGTCTACGAGCAGTACTTC. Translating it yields CASSQRGTEVYEQYF.

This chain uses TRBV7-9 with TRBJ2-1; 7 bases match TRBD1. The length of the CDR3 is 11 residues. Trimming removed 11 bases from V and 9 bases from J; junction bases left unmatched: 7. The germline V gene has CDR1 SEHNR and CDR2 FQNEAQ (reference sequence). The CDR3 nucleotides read TGTGCCCACCATTCAGGGGGTGAGCAGTTCTTC. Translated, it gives CAHHSGGEQFF.

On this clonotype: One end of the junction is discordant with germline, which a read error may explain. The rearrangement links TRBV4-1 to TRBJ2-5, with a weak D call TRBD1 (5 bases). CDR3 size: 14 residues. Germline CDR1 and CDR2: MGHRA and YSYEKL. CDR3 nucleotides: TGCGCCAGCAGCCAAGAAGGGGTCCTCGAGACCCAGTGCTTC. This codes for CASSQEGVLETQCF.

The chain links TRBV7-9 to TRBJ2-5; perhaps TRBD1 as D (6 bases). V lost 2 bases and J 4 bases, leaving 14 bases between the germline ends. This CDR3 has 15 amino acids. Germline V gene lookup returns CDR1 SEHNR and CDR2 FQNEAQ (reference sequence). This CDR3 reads CASSLRAGGGETQYF. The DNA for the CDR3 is TGTGCCAGCAGCTTAAGAGCTGGGGGCGGAGAGACCCAGTACTTC. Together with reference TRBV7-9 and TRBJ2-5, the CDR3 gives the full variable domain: DTGVSQNPRHKITKRGQNVTFRCDPISEHNRLYWYRQTLGQGPEFLTYFQNEAQLEKSRLLSDRFSAERPKGSFSTLEIQRTEQGDSAMYLCASSLRAGGGETQYFGPGTRLLVL.